This note documents a single TCR beta chain sequence. What it binds is not known. The record originates from a study of T cells after yellow fever vaccination. Study-level points and caveats: A weaker secondary response peaked on day 5, the primary on day 15.

Per germline, CDR1 SGHKS and CDR2 YYEKEE (reference sequence). The CDR3 covers 18 residues. Trimming took 1 base from V and 2 from J, leaving 18 bases between them. A process of 5'RACE template switching, which added a universal primer site and UMIs, was used to make TCR cDNA. A single record per CDR3 protein comes from TCRdb applying MiXCR to the 5' RACE reads. The table shows hundreds of thousands of distinct CDR3 sequences, with approximately 15% occurring only once. Source: PBMCs, taken on the day of the yellow fever booster vaccination. The clonotype comes from a man aged 30 to 39 who received the YFV17D yellow fever vaccine. This sequence joins TRBV5-5 and TRBJ2-2; D remains unclear. CDR3 sequence: CASSLLPQPRPNTGELFF. Written as DNA, the CDR3 is TGTGCCAGCAGCTTGCTACCCCAGCCACGACCAAACACCGGGGAGCTGTTTTTT. Complete variable domain (other parts from reference TRBV5-5 and TRBJ2-2): DAGVTQSPTHLIKTRGQQVTLRCSPISGHKSVSWYQQVLGQGPQFIFQYYEKEERGRGNFPDRFSARQFPNYSSELNVNALLLGDSALYLCASSLLPQPRPNTGELFFGEGSRLTVL.